This T cell receptor (beta chain) stems from a study of blood T cells in healthy people across ages. Of note for this clonotype: What it recognizes is unknown.

A sample-barcoded 5' primer and a J-beta primer mix were used in a second PCR of roughly 6 to 11 cycles. Tags on each cDNA molecule came from a template-switch adaptor with 12 random nucleotides. One entry per CDR3 protein results from TCRdb running MiXCR on the 5' RACE reads. The repertoire holds around 580,000 distinct CDR3 sequences, with around 48% as singletons. Broader study findings: Strong correlation was found linking TCR beta diversity to naive T cell percentage.

What was sequenced was blood. This receptor was taken from an older man in good health.

The CDR3 DNA follows: TGTGCCAGCAGCCAAGCGGCTTCCTACAATGAGCAGTTCTTC. This sequence encodes CASSQAASYNEQFF. V gene TRBV4-2 combines with J gene TRBJ2-1; no firm D call. Germline CDR1 LGHNA, CDR2 YNFKEQ. The CDR3 is 14 amino acids. Between the trimmed V and J ends, which lost 1 base and 1 base, there was a span of 5 bases.